Listed below are T cell receptor beta chains from one sample, sequenced in a study of T cell responses to AZD1222 COVID-19 vaccine. Measured with immunoSEQ multiplex PCR; TCRdb has only the in-frame clones, and not every one. The data contain 120,000 or so clones, roughly nine tenths of them singletons. Source: peripheral blood, taken on day 0 of AZD1222 vaccination. These receptors all stem from an adult in good health. CDR3s include the opening cysteine and the closing phenylalanine or tryptophan. Each record gives: V gene, J gene, clone size, D gene, CDR3 protein, CDR3 DNA. A D gene is named only where the DNA matches it firmly. A clone size is listed for some rows: how often the clone was seen (once, few, many), or a class if it is expanded.

v_call: TRBV7-3; j_call: TRBJ1-1; clone_size: .; d_call: TRBD1; cdr3_aa: CASSSSGQGLVEAFF; cdr3_nt: TGTGCCAGCAGCTCCTCGGGACAGGGGTTGGTTGAAGCTTTCTTT
v_call: TRBV19; j_call: TRBJ1-1; clone_size: .; d_call: .; cdr3_aa: CASSILVGTEAFF; cdr3_nt: TGTGCCAGTAGTATCCTGGTGGGCACTGAAGCTTTCTTT
v_call: TRBV10-3; j_call: TRBJ2-3; clone_size: .; d_call: TRBD2; cdr3_aa: CAIGGGSGGTDTQYF; cdr3_nt: TGTGCCATCGGGGGAGGTAGCGGGGGCACAGATACGCAGTATTTT
v_call: TRBV5-1; j_call: TRBJ2-3; clone_size: .; d_call: .; cdr3_aa: CASGTGDTDTQYF; cdr3_nt: TGCGCCAGCGGAACAGGTGACACAGATACGCAGTATTTT
v_call: TRBV27; j_call: TRBJ1-2; clone_size: .; d_call: .; cdr3_aa: CASNARPPDRYGYTF; cdr3_nt: TGTGCCAGTAATGCGAGGCCCCCGGATCGCTATGGCTACACCTTC
v_call: TRBV19; j_call: TRBJ2-2; clone_size: .; d_call: .; cdr3_aa: CASTAGPATGELFF; cdr3_nt: TGTGCCAGTACCGCGGGACCCGCCACCGGGGAGCTGTTTTTT
v_call: TRBV29-1; j_call: TRBJ2-1; clone_size: .; d_call: .; cdr3_aa: CSAGGVGEQFF; cdr3_nt: TGCAGCGCGGGCGGCGTCGGCGAGCAGTTCTTC
v_call: TRBV5-6; j_call: TRBJ2-7; clone_size: .; d_call: TRBD2; cdr3_aa: CASSPAGGSSYEQYF; cdr3_nt: TGTGCCAGCAGCCCGGCCGGGGGGAGCTCCTACGAGCAGTACTTC
v_call: TRBV12-3/TRBV12-4; j_call: TRBJ1-1; clone_size: .; d_call: .; cdr3_aa: CASSKGTGEAFF; cdr3_nt: TGTGCCAGCAGTAAAGGGACGGGTGAAGCTTTCTTT
v_call: TRBV13; j_call: TRBJ2-7; clone_size: .; d_call: .; cdr3_aa: CASSFRGEQYF; cdr3_nt: TGTGCCAGCAGCTTCCGGGGGGAGCAGTACTTC
v_call: TRBV27; j_call: TRBJ2-7; clone_size: .; d_call: .; cdr3_aa: CASSSTYPYEQYF; cdr3_nt: TGTGCCAGCAGTTCGACATACCCCTACGAGCAGTACTTC
v_call: TRBV19; j_call: TRBJ1-1; clone_size: once; d_call: TRBD1; cdr3_aa: CASLTGGGTEAFF; cdr3_nt: TGTGCCAGCCTGACAGGGGGCGGCACTGAAGCTTTCTTT
v_call: TRBV6-6; j_call: TRBJ1-1; clone_size: .; d_call: TRBD1; cdr3_aa: CASMGQGGTEAFF; cdr3_nt: TGTGCCTCGATGGGACAGGGGGGAACTGAAGCTTTCTTT
v_call: TRBV12-3/TRBV12-4; j_call: TRBJ2-7; clone_size: .; d_call: .; cdr3_aa: CASSSQGTYEQYF; cdr3_nt: TGTGCCAGCAGCTCCCAGGGGACCTACGAGCAGTACTTC
v_call: TRBV3-1/TRBV3-2; j_call: TRBJ2-1; clone_size: .; d_call: TRBD2; cdr3_aa: CASSELAGLNNEQFF; cdr3_nt: TGTGCCAGCAGTGAACTAGCGGGACTTAACAATGAGCAGTTCTTC
v_call: TRBV5-4; j_call: TRBJ1-6; clone_size: .; d_call: .; cdr3_aa: CASSPGLGLYNSPLHF; cdr3_nt: TGTGCCAGCAGCCCCGGGCTCGGGCTCTATAATTCACCCCTCCACTTT
v_call: TRBV4-2; j_call: TRBJ1-4; clone_size: .; d_call: .; cdr3_aa: CASSPQTGGDEKLFF; cdr3_nt: TGTGCCAGCAGCCCCCAGACAGGAGGGGATGAAAAACTGTTTTTT